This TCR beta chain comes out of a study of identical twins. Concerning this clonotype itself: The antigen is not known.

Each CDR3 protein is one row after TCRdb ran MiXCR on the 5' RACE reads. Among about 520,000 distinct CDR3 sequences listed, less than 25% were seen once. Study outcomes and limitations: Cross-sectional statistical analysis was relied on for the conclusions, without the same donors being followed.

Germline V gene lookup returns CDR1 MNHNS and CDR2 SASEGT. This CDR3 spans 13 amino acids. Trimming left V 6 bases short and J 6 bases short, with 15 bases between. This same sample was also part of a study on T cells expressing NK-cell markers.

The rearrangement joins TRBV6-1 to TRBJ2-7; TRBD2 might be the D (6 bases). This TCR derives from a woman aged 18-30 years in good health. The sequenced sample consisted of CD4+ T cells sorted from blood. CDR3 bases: TGTGCCAGCAGCCCTTCACGGAGGGCCGAGCAGTACTTC. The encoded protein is CASSPSRRAEQYF.